The next 29 T cell receptor beta chains were all read from a single sample in a study of technical replicates of blood from a few donors. Only in-frame clones appear in the TCRdb table, and some are missing; sequencing was by immunoSEQ multiplex PCR. The profile shows roughly 69,000 clones, more than 85% of them singletons. Sequencing was carried out using PBMCs. Source of these receptors: a human donor in good health. Some clones in this sample may be carry-over from other donors' samples.

This clone came up a few times. The chain carries TRBV7-2 and TRBJ2-2, with D maybe TRBD2 (5 bases). Germline loops: CDR1 SGHTA, CDR2 FQGNSA. The CDR3 contains 16 residues. V was cut by 2 bases and J by 7 bases, with 17 bases left in between. CDR3 region: CASSLPVGLGVGELFF. The CDR3 nucleotides read TGTGCCAGCAGCTTACCGGTCGGACTGGGTGTCGGGGAGCTGTTTTTT.

The rearrangement links TRBV11-2 to TRBJ2-5, with D possibly TRBD2 on 6 matching bases. The CDR3 length is 18 residues. The V and J ends lost 3 bases and 1 base respectively, with 21 bases between them. Germline V gene sequence: CDR1 SGHAT, CDR2 FQNNGV. The CDR3 sequence: CASSFAYAAGVFQETQYF. For the CDR3, the DNA is TGTGCCAGCAGCTTCGCCTATGCAGCGGGTGTTTTCCAAGAGACCCAGTACTTC.

This sequence joins TRBV30 and TRBJ2-3; tentative D call: TRBD2 (6 bases). Germline values: CDR1 GTSNPN, CDR2 SVGIG (reference sequence). The V end lost 3 bases, the J end lost 2 bases, and 12 bases lay between the germline ends. The CDR3 is 14 amino acids. The CDR3 nucleotides read TGTGCCTGGAGGGCGGGGTTGGTCACAGATACGCAGTATTTT. Its translation: CAWRAGLVTDTQYF.

This clone was detected once. The chain employs TRBV28 and TRBJ1-1; 7 bases are a match to TRBD1. Trimming cost V 6 bases and J 1 base; bases outside gene matches: 5. The length of the CDR3 is 14 residues. The germline CDR1 and CDR2 sequences are MDHEN and SYDVKM. The CDR3 loop reads CASSPGGRNTEAFF. DNA of the CDR3: TGTGCCAGCAGCCCAGGGGGAAGGAACACTGAAGCTTTCTTT.

The V gene is TRBV18, the J gene TRBJ2-7; TRBD1 matches 10 bases. CDR3 length: 13 residues. Germline V gives CDR1 KGHSH, CDR2 LQKENI. Trimming took 4 bases from V and 5 from J; bases not matched to a gene: 2. CDR3 sequence: CASSRDRGHEQYF. The CDR3 DNA sequence: TGTGCCAGCTCACGGGACAGGGGCCACGAGCAGTACTTC.

V is TRBV6-6 and J is TRBJ2-7, with D maybe TRBD2 (5 bases). V lost 5 bases and J lost 1, with 9 bases in between. The CDR3 is 13 residues long. Germline V CDR1 and CDR2: MNHNY, SVGAGI (reference sequence). Here the CDR3 DNA reads TGTGCCAGCAGTGTCCCGGGGTCCTACGAGCAGTACTTC. Amino acid sequence: CASSVPGSYEQYF.

This clone was observed a few times. The rearrangement links TRBV6-5 to TRBJ2-7, with D possibly being TRBD1 (5 bases). There are 14 residues in the CDR3. V dropped 1 base and J dropped 0 bases, with 7 bases sitting between them. In germline, CDR1 is MNHEY, CDR2 SVGAGI. CDR3 amino acids: CASSYWQGSYEQYF. The CDR3, as DNA: TGTGCCAGCAGTTACTGGCAGGGCTCCTACGAGCAGTACTTC.

This clone was seen repeatedly, ten times or more. This chain uses TRBV7-2 with TRBJ2-7; 7 bases map to TRBD1. The CDR3 loop spans 13 amino acids. J gave up 3 bases and V 5 bases, and 4 bases lay outside the gene matches. Per the germline V gene, CDR1 is SGHTA and CDR2 is FQGNSA. The CDR3 nucleotides are TGTGCCAGCAGCAGGGACAGAGACTACGAGCAGTACTTC. This translates into CASSRDRDYEQYF.

This chain connects TRBV11-3 to TRBJ2-1; 8 nucleotides match TRBD2. Germline loops: CDR1 SGHNT, CDR2 YENEEA. The junction had 5 bases not matched to a gene; V was cut back by 4 bases and J by 6 bases. CDR3 length equals 14 residues. In nucleotides, the CDR3 is TGTGCCAGCAGCTCCGGGACTAGAACCAATGAGCAGTTCTTC. As protein: CASSSGTRTNEQFF.

V gene TRBV10-3 combines with J gene TRBJ2-3, with D possibly matching TRBD2 (5 bases). The CDR3 is made up of 16 amino acids. V was shortened by 0 bases and J by 1 base, with 11 bases between the two germline ends. Germline V gene data show CDR1 as ENHRY and CDR2 as SYGVKD. The CDR3: CAISESDWGRTDTQYF. Written as DNA, the CDR3 is TGTGCCATCAGTGAGTCGGACTGGGGTCGCACAGATACGCAGTATTTT.

The chain carries TRBV2 and TRBJ2-3; 8 bases match TRBD1. The V and J ends lost 8 bases and 2 bases, in that order; junction bases with no gene match: 6. This CDR3 spans 14 amino acids. Germline CDR1 reads SNHLY; CDR2 reads FYNNEI. The CDR3 protein is CASHRGTHTDTQYF. The CDR3 DNA is TGTGCCAGCCACAGGGGGACCCACACAGATACGCAGTATTTT.

In nucleotides, the CDR3 is TGTGCCAGCAGCGTCCAGGGGGCAGGAGAGCAGTACTTC. Protein product: CASSVQGAGEQYF. The chain carries TRBV5-4 and TRBJ2-7; 8 nucleotides align to TRBD1. The CDR3 spans 13 residues. The V gene's germline CDR1 is SGHNT and CDR2 YYREEE (reference sequence). With V trimmed by 4 bases and J by 7 bases, 7 bases remained unmatched.

CDR3 DNA sequence: TGCAGCGTTGTTGGGGGAGGGACCCACGAGCAGTACTTC. This encodes CSVVGGGTHEQYF. The V call is TRBV29-1, the J call TRBJ2-7, with TRBD2 matching 7 bases. Per germline, CDR1 SQVTM and CDR2 ANQGSEA. The CDR3 is 13 amino acids. The V and J ends lost 4 bases and 5 bases, in that order; junction bases with no gene match: 8.

V usage is TRBV2 and J usage is TRBJ1-2; D possibly corresponds to TRBD1 (5 bases). Trimming cost V 3 bases and J 7 bases, with 15 bases left between them. The CDR3 extends over 14 amino acids. Germline CDR1 and CDR2: SNHLY and FYNNEI. The CDR3 is CASSEGRGRAGYTF. CDR3 coding DNA: TGTGCCAGCAGTGAGGGGCGGGGAAGGGCTGGCTACACCTTC. Using reference TRBV2 and TRBJ1-2 for the parts outside the CDR3, the full variable domain is EPEVTQTPSHQVTQMGQEVILRCVPISNHLYFYWYRQILGQKVEFLVSFYNNEISEKSEIFDDQFSVERPDGSNFTLKIRSTKLEDSAMYFCASSEGRGRAGYTFGSGTRLTVV.

The chain is built from TRBV7-8 and TRBJ2-5; the match to TRBD1 covers 7 bases. This CDR3 is built from 14 residues. V shed 2 bases and J 4 bases; nucleotides not matched to a gene: 4. Germline CDR1 reads SGHVS; CDR2 reads FQNEAQ. The CDR3 DNA reads as TGTGCCAGCAGCTTATTTCACAGGGGAGAGACCCAGTACTTC. The encoded protein is CASSLFHRGETQYF.

The V and J genes are TRBV30 and TRBJ1-2; 7 positions agree with TRBD1. Germline values: CDR1 GTSNPN, CDR2 SVGIG (reference sequence). The CDR3 consists of 14 residues. The J segment lost 5 bases and the V segment lost 2 bases, leaving 8 bases of the junction unmatched. CDR3 sequence: CAWSRDRVGYGYTF. CDR3 sequence (DNA): TGTGCCTGGAGTAGAGACAGGGTGGGATATGGCTACACCTTC.

This clone has a single count. V and J are TRBV7-6 and TRBJ2-1; D gene uncertain. CDR3 size: 17 residues. The V end lost 5 bases, the J end lost 5 bases, and 22 bases lay between the germline ends. Germline V gene data show CDR1 as SGHVS and CDR2 as FNYEAQ. The CDR3 DNA is TGTGCCAGCAGCCTAAGCTACCGGTCCAGCCTAGACAATGAGCAGTTCTTC. It codes for CASSLSYRSSLDNEQFF.

This chain uses TRBV11-2 with TRBJ2-1, with 9 bases that match TRBD2. CDR1 is SGHAT and CDR2 is FQNNGV in the germline V gene. V lost 5 bases and J lost 5; bases outside the gene matches: 13. This CDR3 is 17 amino acids long. CDR3 DNA sequence: TGTGCCAGCAGCGTGGGGCGGGGGGGAGCTCTGGACAATGAGCAGTTCTTC. Translating gives CASSVGRGGALDNEQFF.

V gene TRBV11-2 combines with J gene TRBJ1-1; no definite D call. The germline CDR1 and CDR2 sequences are SGHAT and FQNNGV. CDR3 length equals 15 residues. V dropped 5 bases and J dropped 1 base, with 14 bases sitting between them. The CDR3 loop is CASSDISLGNTEAFF. The CDR3 DNA follows: TGTGCCAGCAGCGACATATCGTTGGGGAACACTGAAGCTTTCTTT.

The chain recombines TRBV5-4 with TRBJ2-7, with TRBD2 identical over 7 bases. After removal of 3 bases from V and 6 bases from J, the junction contained 3 bases not matched to a gene. Germline loops: CDR1 SGHNT, CDR2 YYREEE (reference sequence). The CDR3 loop spans 12 amino acids. The CDR3 DNA sequence: TGTGCCAGCAGCTCCCCGGGGGGCGAGCAGTACTTC. This encodes CASSSPGGEQYF.

The J gene is TRBJ1-1, the V gene TRBV4-2, with unresolved D. CDR3 length equals 15 residues. The germline V gene has CDR1 LGHNA and CDR2 YNFKEQ. The V gene lost 1 base and the J gene lost 1 base, with 10 bases spanning the gap. DNA of the CDR3: TGTGCCAGCAGCCAAGGGTCGGAGGGGAACACTGAAGCTTTCTTT. It specifies CASSQGSEGNTEAFF.

The gene calls are TRBV18 and TRBJ2-1; tentative D call: TRBD2 (5 bases). The CDR3 covers 12 residues. V was clipped by 3 bases and J by 10 bases, with 10 bases between them. Germline assignment: CDR1 KGHSH and CDR2 LQKENI. CDR3 sequence reads: CASSPREREQFF. CDR3 DNA sequence: TGTGCCAGCTCACCTAGGGAGCGGGAGCAGTTCTTC.

This chain uses TRBV4-2 with TRBJ2-1; 9 bases fit TRBD2. The CDR3 consists of 19 residues. With 3 bases clipped from V and 2 bases from J, the junction kept 14 bases outside the gene matches. The germline gives CDR1 LGHNA, CDR2 YNFKEQ. The CDR3 sequence: CASSQVPSPSSGTYNEQFF. DNA for the CDR3: TGTGCCAGCAGCCAGGTCCCTTCCCCATCTAGCGGGACCTACAATGAGCAGTTCTTC.

This chain uses TRBV9 with TRBJ2-7, with TRBD1 identical over 7 bases. The CDR3 covers 14 residues. CDR1 is SGDLS and CDR2 is YYNGEE in the germline V gene. Trimming took 4 bases from V and 3 from J; bases not matched to a gene: 7. In DNA, the CDR3 is TGTGCCAGCAGCACAGGGGAAGGGATCTACGAGCAGTACTTC. As protein: CASSTGEGIYEQYF.

In this sample, this clone turned up a few times. This chain links TRBV7-6 with TRBJ2-2; 7 bases map to TRBD2. V trimming: 5 bases; J trimming: 4 bases; junction bases outside the gene matches: 16. This CDR3 region has 18 residues. Germline CDR1 is SGHVS and CDR2 is FNYEAQ. In DNA, the CDR3 is TGTGCCAGCAGCACACCCCTGGGAGCGGGGTTATCCACCGGGGAGCTGTTTTTT. Protein sequence: CASSTPLGAGLSTGELFF. Combining the CDR3 with reference TRBV7-6 and TRBJ2-2 gives the whole variable domain GAGVSQSPRYKVTKRGQDVALRCDPISGHVSLYWYRQALGQGPEFLTYFNYEAQQDKSGLPNDRFSAERPEGSISTLTIQRTEQRDSAMYRCASSTPLGAGLSTGELFFGEGSRLTVL.

The CDR3 protein is CASSQERVSGGFYEQYF. DNA for the CDR3: TGCGCCAGCAGCCAAGAGAGGGTTAGCGGGGGTTTCTACGAGCAGTACTTC. The gene calls are TRBV4-3 and TRBJ2-7, with 9 bases lining up with TRBD2. V dropped 0 bases and J dropped 3; count of bases not matched to a gene: 9. In germline, CDR1 is LGHNA, CDR2 YSLEER. CDR3 length: 17 residues.

This chain joins TRBV18 and TRBJ2-7; the D gene is possibly TRBD2 (5 bases). The germline V gene has CDR1 KGHSH and CDR2 LQKENI. The ends were cut back, 3 bases at V and 6 bases at J, with 21 bases in the middle. The CDR3 sequence is 16 residues long. The DNA of the CDR3 is TGTGCCAGCTCACCTCAGACCGGGGAAATATCCAGCGAGCAGTACTTC. It yields the protein CASSPQTGEISSEQYF. Supplemented by reference TRBV18 and TRBJ2-7, the full variable domain reads NAGVMQNPRHLVRRRGQEARLRCSPMKGHSHVYWYRQLPEEGLKFMVYLQKENIIDESGMPKERFSAEFPKEGPSILRIQQVVRGDSAAYFCASSPQTGEISSEQYFGPGTRLTVT.

The CDR3 sequence is CASRPLTDNEQFF. CDR3 in DNA: TGTGCCAGCAGGCCCCTTACGGACAATGAGCAGTTCTTC. The chain links TRBV6-1 to TRBJ2-1; D gene uncertain. Per the germline V gene, CDR1 is MNHNS and CDR2 is SASEGT. V was cut by 6 bases and J by 5 bases, with 11 bases left in between. The CDR3 is 13 amino acids.

This clone turned up a few times. This chain connects TRBV30 to TRBJ2-7; 8 bases are shared with TRBD2. Per the germline V gene, CDR1 is GTSNPN and CDR2 is SVGIG (reference sequence). V gave up 7 bases and J gave up 10 bases; unmatched junction bases: 18. This CDR3 spans 14 amino acids. Here the CDR3 reads CALSGERGTLGQYF. In nucleotides, the CDR3 is TGTGCCTTGTCCGGAGAGCGGGGGACCCTCGGCCAGTACTTC.